These 5 T cell receptor beta chains came from one sample sequenced in a study of T cell responses to AZD1222 COVID-19 vaccine. Repertoires were generated with immunoSEQ multiplex PCR, while TCRdb's copy carries only in-frame clones and drops some. This sample has fewer than 150,000 clones, with almost 90% found just once. Sample: peripheral blood, taken on day 0 of AZD1222 vaccination. The receptors come from an adult in good health.

This clone was picked up one time. The chain has TRBV9 and TRBJ1-3; D remains unclear. V shed 1 base and J shed 2 bases, with 16 bases lying between them. CDR1 is SGDLS, CDR2 YYNGEE, per germline. The CDR3 runs to 17 residues. CDR3 nucleotides: TGTGCCAGCAGCGTATTTGATAGATCGGCAGCTGGAAACACCATATATTTT. Translation gives CASSVFDRSAAGNTIYF.

CDR3 sequence reads: CASSLDGVATDTQYF. CDR3 nucleotides: TGTGCCAGCAGCTTAGATGGAGTAGCCACAGATACGCAGTATTTT. The V gene is TRBV11-3, the J gene TRBJ2-3; D ambiguous. The germline V and J ends were trimmed by 0 bases and 2 bases, with 9 bases remaining between them. This CDR3 contains 15 residues. CDR1 is SGHNT, CDR2 YENEEA, per germline.

This rearrangement joins TRBV5-4 to TRBJ1-4, with D hard to call. The V gene's germline CDR1 is SGHNT and CDR2 YYREEE (reference sequence). Trimming removed 4 bases from V and 4 bases from J, with 11 bases in between. CDR3 size: 14 residues. The CDR3 sequence: CASSPGSLNEKLFF. For the CDR3, the DNA is TGTGCCAGCAGCCCAGGCTCTCTTAATGAAAAACTGTTTTTT. Combining the CDR3 with reference TRBV5-4 and TRBJ1-4 gives the whole variable domain ETGVTQSPTHLIKTRGQQVTLRCSSQSGHNTVSWYQQALGQGPQFIFQYYREEENGRGNFPPRFSGLQFPNYSSELNVNALELDDSALYLCASSPGSLNEKLFFGSGTQLSVL.

The rearrangement uses TRBV7-2 and TRBJ1-4, with D tentatively TRBD1 (6 bases). CDR1 and CDR2 (germline): SGHTA, FQGNSA. The germline V and J ends were trimmed by 5 bases and 8 bases, with 21 bases remaining between them. This CDR3 spans 16 amino acids. CDR3 DNA sequence: TGTGCCAGCAGCCTAATTGGGGGCAGGGGCAGGGAAAAACTGTTTTTT. Encoded protein: CASSLIGGRGREKLFF.

The chain uses TRBV19 and TRBJ1-2, with D tentatively TRBD1 (5 bases). V lost 2 bases and J 0 bases, leaving 10 bases between the germline ends. This CDR3 spans 15 amino acids. Germline V gene sequence: CDR1 LNHDA, CDR2 SQIVND (reference sequence). The DNA of the CDR3 is TGTGCCAGTAGTATACAGGGTAACTCTAACTATGGCTACACCTTC. This sequence encodes CASSIQGNSNYGYTF.